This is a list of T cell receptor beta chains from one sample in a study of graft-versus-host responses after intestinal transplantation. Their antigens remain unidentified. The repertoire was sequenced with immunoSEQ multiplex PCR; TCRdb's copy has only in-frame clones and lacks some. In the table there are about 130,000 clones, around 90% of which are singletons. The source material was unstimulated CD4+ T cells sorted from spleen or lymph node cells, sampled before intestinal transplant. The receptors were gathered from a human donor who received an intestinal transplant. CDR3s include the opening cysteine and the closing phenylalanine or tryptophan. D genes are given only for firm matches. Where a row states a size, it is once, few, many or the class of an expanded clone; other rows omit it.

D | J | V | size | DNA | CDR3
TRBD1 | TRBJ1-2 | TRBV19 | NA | TGTGCCAGTAATCCGGGACAGGGGATTGGTGGCTACACCTTC | CASNPGQGIGGYTF
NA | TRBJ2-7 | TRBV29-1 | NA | TGCAGCGTTCGCACCTACGAGCAGTACTTC | CSVRTYEQYF
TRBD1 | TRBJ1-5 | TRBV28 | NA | TGTGCCAGCAGTGACGGACAGGGAATCAGAAGCAATCAGCCCCAGCATTTT | CASSDGQGIRSNQPQHF
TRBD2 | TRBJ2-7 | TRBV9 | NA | TGTGCCAGCAGCCCGACTAGCGGGAGGGCCAGGGACGAGCAGTACTTC | CASSPTSGRARDEQYF
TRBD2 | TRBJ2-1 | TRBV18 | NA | TGTGCCAGCTCACCACTAGCGGGAGGCCAATCCTACAATGAGCAGTTCTTC | CASSPLAGGQSYNEQFF
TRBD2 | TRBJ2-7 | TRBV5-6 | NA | TGTGCCAGCAGCTGGGGACTAGCGGGAACCTACGAGCAGTACTTC | CASSWGLAGTYEQYF
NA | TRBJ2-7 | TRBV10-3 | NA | TGTGCCATCAGTGAGCCTCCTTCCTACGAGCAGTACTTC | CAISEPPSYEQYF
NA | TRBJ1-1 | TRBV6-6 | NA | TGTGCCAGCAGTTACAAGGTCGTATACACTGAAGCTTTCTTT | CASSYKVVYTEAFF
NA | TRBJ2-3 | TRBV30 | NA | TGTGCCTGGAGACCGCGCCGGGCGGGCACAGATACGCAGTATTTT | CAWRPRRAGTDTQYF
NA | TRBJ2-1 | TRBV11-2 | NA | TGTGCCAGCAGCTTAGAGGCTAGCGCCTACAATGAGCAGTTCTTC | CASSLEASAYNEQFF
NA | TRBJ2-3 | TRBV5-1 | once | TGCGCCAGCAGCTTGGATGGCACAGATACGCAGTATTTT | CASSLDGTDTQYF